The subject of this entry is one T cell receptor beta chain. Germline loops: CDR1 MDHEN, CDR2 SYDVKM. CDR3 length equals 14 residues. V lost 7 bases to trimming and J lost 4 bases, with 14 bases between them. These data come from a study of T cell changes during pregnancy in multiple sclerosis. Sequencing used immunoSEQ multiplex PCR; TCRdb keeps in-frame clones, though not all of them. The profile shows under 80,000 clones, 80% to 95% of them singletons. The sequence was obtained from a female donor in good health, enrolled as a control in a pregnancy study. The sequencing here drew on peripheral blood, taken after pregnancy. V and J are TRBV28 and TRBJ2-1; the D is unclear. In DNA form, the CDR3 reads TGTGCCAGCACTACGACACAATATTACAATGAGCAGTTCTTC. Amino acid sequence: CASTTTQYYNEQFF.